Each of the 26 T cell receptor beta chains below was sequenced from the same sample in a study of T cell changes during pregnancy in multiple sclerosis. Data came from immunoSEQ multiplex PCR; TCRdb stores just in-frame clones and leaves some out. The sample includes 30,000 to 40,000 clones, about 92% of them seen just once. Specimen: CD8+ T cells from peripheral blood mononuclear cells, collected in the third trimester of pregnancy. The receptors originated from a female donor with multiple sclerosis, enrolled in a pregnancy study.

The CDR3: CASSKRETQYF. CDR3 DNA: TGTGCCAGCAGCAAGAGAGAGACCCAGTACTTC. The rearrangement joins TRBV11-2 to TRBJ2-5; D unresolved. Trimming removed 5 bases from V and 4 bases from J, with 5 bases in between. Germline assignment: CDR1 SGHAT and CDR2 FQNNGV. The CDR3 has 11 residues.

In this sample, this clone turned up once. The chain is built from TRBV10-2 and TRBJ1-1, with D maybe TRBD1 (5 bases). V gave up 8 bases and J gave up 2 bases, with 12 bases separating them. This CDR3 spans 13 amino acids. Looked up from germline, CDR1 is WSHSY and CDR2 is SAAADI. CDR3 in amino acids: CASHRSPNTEAFF. CDR3 bases: TGCGCCAGCCACAGGAGTCCAAACACTGAAGCTTTCTTT.

The chain joins TRBV6-5 to TRBJ2-5; no reliable D call. Trimming left V 5 bases short and J 3 bases short, with 10 bases between. Germline CDR1 MNHEY, CDR2 SVGAGI. This CDR3 is 13 amino acids long. CDR3 DNA: TGTGCCAGCAGTCACCCTAGAGAAGAGACCCAGTACTTC. Translation gives CASSHPREETQYF.

The chain carries TRBV7-9 and TRBJ1-5; no clear D. This CDR3 spans 14 amino acids. Trimming removed 1 base from V and 3 bases from J, with 7 bases in between. The germline CDR1 and CDR2 sequences are SEHNR and FQNEAQ (reference sequence). The CDR3: CASSLGGNNQPQHF. The CDR3 DNA reads TGTGCCAGCAGCTTAGGCGGGAACAATCAGCCCCAGCATTTT.

This chain uses TRBV7-2 with TRBJ1-2; D unresolved. Germline CDR1 SGHTA, CDR2 FQGNSA. The CDR3 runs 16 residues. Trimming took 1 base from V and 6 from J, leaving 18 bases between them. The CDR3 is CASSLDLAGSGDGYTF. The DNA of the CDR3 is TGTGCCAGCAGCTTAGATCTAGCAGGAAGCGGAGATGGCTACACCTTC.

Concerning this clone: At one end, the junction sequence differs from germline, possibly due to a read error. The gene calls are TRBV27 and TRBJ1-5; D perhaps matches TRBD1 (6 bases). Germline V gives CDR1 MNHEY, CDR2 SMNVEV (reference sequence). This CDR3 is built from 15 residues. For the CDR3, the DNA is TGTGCCAGCAGTAGCGGCGGGGGCAGCAGTCAGCCCCAGCATTTT. It is translated as CASSSGGGSSQPQHF.

This clone occurred once. This sequence joins TRBV19 and TRBJ2-5; TRBD2 might be the D (5 bases). Germline V lookup: CDR1 LNHDA, CDR2 SQIVND (reference sequence). CDR3 length: 14 amino acids. With 5 bases removed from V and 2 bases from J, the gap between germline ends came to 12 bases. Here the CDR3 reads CASSPRTDQETQYF. The CDR3 nucleotides read TGTGCCAGTAGTCCCCGGACTGATCAAGAGACCCAGTACTTC.

The chain combines TRBV2 with TRBJ1-5; D ambiguous. There are 17 residues in the CDR3. Germline CDR1 and CDR2: SNHLY and FYNNEI. The germline V and J ends were trimmed by 0 bases and 2 bases, with 14 bases remaining between them. CDR3 loop: CASSEALTGGGNQPQHF. The CDR3 DNA reads TGTGCCAGCAGTGAAGCGCTTACGGGCGGGGGCAATCAGCCCCAGCATTTT.

This clone was observed a single time. A junction boundary mismatches the germline segment, possibly from a read error. This rearrangement joins TRBV13 to TRBJ2-2; maybe TRBD1 (5 bases). This CDR3 spans 15 amino acids. Per germline, CDR1 PRHDT and CDR2 FYEKMQ (reference sequence). CDR3 region: CASSLGHPNTGELFF. CDR3 in DNA: TGTGCCAGCAGTTTAGGACACCCGAACACCGGGGAGCTGTTTTTT.

The CDR3 region is CASSLAAGGPDTQYF. CDR3 nucleotide sequence: TGCGCCAGCAGCTTGGCGGCAGGGGGCCCAGATACGCAGTATTTT. The rearrangement joins TRBV5-1 to TRBJ2-3; 8 bases are shared with TRBD1. V was clipped by 0 bases and J by 4 bases; unmatched bases: 4. Germline V gives CDR1 SGHRS, CDR2 YFSETQ. The CDR3 spans 15 residues.

The chain combines TRBV9 with TRBJ2-1, with D perhaps TRBD2 (6 bases). This CDR3 comprises 13 residues. V lost 0 bases to trimming and J lost 8 bases, with 9 bases between them. Looked up from germline, CDR1 is SGDLS and CDR2 is YYNGEE. The CDR3 loop is CASSVGGGDEQFF. Written as DNA, the CDR3 is TGTGCCAGCAGCGTAGGAGGCGGGGATGAGCAGTTCTTC.

The rearrangement links TRBV15 to TRBJ2-2; 7 bases fit TRBD1. V was clipped by 3 bases and J by 7 bases; unmatched bases: 8. The CDR3 spans 15 residues. Germline V lookup: CDR1 LNHNV, CDR2 YYDKDF (reference sequence). CDR3 sequence reads: CATSSLPGGDGELFF. CDR3 sequence (DNA): TGTGCCACCAGCAGTCTGCCAGGGGGTGACGGGGAGCTGTTTTTT.

The chain carries TRBV13 and TRBJ2-6, with a weak D call TRBD1 (8 bases). This CDR3 has 17 residues. Germline loops: CDR1 PRHDT, CDR2 FYEKMQ (reference sequence). The germline V and J ends were trimmed by 5 bases and 1 base, with 15 bases remaining between them. CDR3 DNA: TGTGCCAGCAGCGTTACAGGGGGGGAATCTGGGGCCAACGTCCTGACTTTC. Its translation is CASSVTGGESGANVLTF. The variable domain in full, completed from reference TRBV13 and TRBJ2-6, reads AAGVIQSPRHLIKEKRETATLKCYPIPRHDTVYWYQQGPGQDPQFLISFYEKMQSDKGSIPDRFSAQQFSDYHSELNMSSLELGDSALYFCASSVTGGESGANVLTFGAGSRLTVL.

V is TRBV9 and J is TRBJ1-2; 7 bases match TRBD1. Germline assignment: CDR1 SGDLS and CDR2 YYNGEE. V shed 0 bases, J shed 7 bases, and the junction held 3 bases outside the gene matches. The CDR3 totals 13 residues. The CDR3 bases are TGTGCCAGCAGCGTAGGAGGGGGCGGTGGCTACACCTTC. Its protein is CASSVGGGGGYTF.

About this clone itself: Other nucleotide sequences from this sample produce the same CDR3. This sequence joins TRBV7-9 and TRBJ1-1; unclear D gene. The CDR3 runs 13 residues. The V end was cut by 1 base, the J end by 1 base, with 4 bases between. Germline lookup yields CDR1 SEHNR and CDR2 FQNEAQ (reference sequence). CDR3 DNA sequence: TGTGCCAGCAGCTTAGGTCAGAACACTGAAGCTTTCTTT. This codes for CASSLGQNTEAFF.

The chain combines TRBV6-6 with TRBJ1-5; D gene ambiguous. V was trimmed by 5 bases and J by 2 bases, leaving 13 bases between them. There are 15 residues in the CDR3. Germline V gene data show CDR1 as MNHNY and CDR2 as SVGAGI (reference sequence). In nucleotides, the CDR3 is TGTGCCAGCAGTACACCGGCCGAGGGCAATCAGCCCCAGCATTTT. Its protein is CASSTPAEGNQPQHF.

This clone was observed once. The CDR3 DNA reads as TGTGCCAGCAGTGATGGAGGGGGCGGCACAGATACGCAGTATTTT. Translated: CASSDGGGGTDTQYF. V usage is TRBV6-4 and J usage is TRBJ2-3, with D possibly TRBD1 on 7 matching bases. CDR3 length equals 15 residues. CDR1 is MRHNA, CDR2 SNTAGT, per germline. The V end was cut by 3 bases, the J end by 1 base, with 11 bases between.

In its sample, this clone was seen once. CDR3 DNA sequence: TGTGCCAGCAGTTTTAGCTCTGGGGCCAACGTCCTGACTTTC. Amino acids: CASSFSSGANVLTF. The rearrangement uses TRBV27 and TRBJ2-6; unclear D gene. The CDR3 spans 14 residues. The germline V gene encodes CDR1 MNHEY and CDR2 SMNVEV (reference sequence). The germline V and J ends were trimmed by 3 bases and 0 bases, with 3 bases remaining between them.

This rearrangement joins TRBV7-9 to TRBJ1-1; unclear D gene. The germline gives CDR1 SEHNR, CDR2 FQNEAQ (reference sequence). V shed 2 bases and J shed 1 base, with 8 bases lying between them. The CDR3 has 14 amino acids. The DNA for the CDR3 is TGTGCCAGCAGCTTAAGTCAGGAGAACACTGAAGCTTTCTTT. This gives the protein CASSLSQENTEAFF.

This chain links TRBV27 with TRBJ1-1; TRBD1 matches at 9 bases. V lost 2 bases and J lost 10; bases outside the gene matches: 8. Germline V gene lookup returns CDR1 MNHEY and CDR2 SMNVEV (reference sequence). This CDR3 region has 14 residues. For the CDR3, the DNA is TGTGCCAGCAGTTTACAGGGACAGGGAGATGGAGCTTTCTTT. Its translation is CASSLQGQGDGAFF.

The chain uses TRBV6-6 and TRBJ1-2; 7 bases line up with TRBD1. The CDR3 totals 15 residues. The V gene's germline CDR1 is MNHNY and CDR2 SVGAGI (reference sequence). Germline trimming cut 8 bases from V and 2 bases from J; bases unmatched to any gene: 11. CDR3 nucleotide sequence: TGTGCCAGCGGACTGAGGGGGCCTGCCAACTATGGCTACACCTTC. Protein product: CASGLRGPANYGYTF.

This chain uses TRBV15 with TRBJ2-2; D uncertain. The CDR3 is 14 residues long. Trimming took off 2 bases at V and 1 base at J, with 5 bases between the two ends. Germline V lookup: CDR1 LNHNV, CDR2 YYDKDF (reference sequence). The CDR3 nucleotides are TGTGCCACCAGCAGAACTGAGAACACCGGGGAGCTGTTTTTT. Its protein is CATSRTENTGELFF.

This chain connects TRBV6-1 to TRBJ2-7; D perhaps matches TRBD1 (6 bases). The V gene's germline CDR1 is MNHNS and CDR2 SASEGT. The CDR3 consists of 13 residues. Trimming cost V 6 bases and J 2 bases, with 11 bases left between them. The DNA for the CDR3 is TGTGCCAGCAGACCCCGGGACACCTACGAGCAGTACTTC. Its protein is CASRPRDTYEQYF.

The chain links TRBV2 to TRBJ2-5; 7 bases fit TRBD2. Looked up from germline, CDR1 is SNHLY and CDR2 is FYNNEI. The CDR3 contains 13 residues. V lost 7 bases, J lost 1 base, and 3 bases stayed unmatched. Written as DNA, the CDR3 is TGTGCCAGCACGCGGGGGTTCCAAGAGACCCAGTACTTC. Amino acids: CASTRGFQETQYF. Filled out from reference TRBV2 and TRBJ2-5, the complete variable domain reads EPEVTQTPSHQVTQMGQEVILRCVPISNHLYFYWYRQILGQKVEFLVSFYNNEISEKSEIFDDQFSVERPDGSNFTLKIRSTKLEDSAMYFCASTRGFQETQYFGPGTRLLVL.

The J gene is TRBJ2-1, the V gene TRBV4-2; 9 bases map to TRBD2. The germline V gene encodes CDR1 LGHNA and CDR2 YNFKEQ. The CDR3 is 17 amino acids. Trimming removed 4 bases from V and 7 bases from J; junction bases left unmatched: 14. The CDR3 region has the DNA TGTGCCAGCAGCCTACTAAGTGATAGCGGGGGAGGGAATGAGCAGTTCTTC. This gives the protein CASSLLSDSGGGNEQFF.

This rearrangement joins TRBV29-1 to TRBJ2-7; D is undetermined. The CDR3 contains 13 residues. V lost 5 bases, J lost 3 bases, and 14 bases lay in between. Germline CDR1 reads SQVTM; CDR2 reads ANQGSEA. The CDR3 sequence is CSVLESQLYEQYF. The CDR3 DNA follows: TGCAGCGTTCTTGAAAGCCAACTCTACGAGCAGTACTTC.